Presented here are 23 T cell receptor beta chains from one specimen sequenced in a study of lymphopenia after photon versus proton radiotherapy. Profiled with immunoSEQ multiplex PCR; TCRdb holds only in-frame clones, not every one. Seen here are tens of thousands of clones, 65% to 85% observed once, and the top ten hold 29%. Material: peripheral blood, obtained from a patient treated with photon-based radiotherapy. The source of these receptors is a man aged 50 to 59 with gastric cancer.

This sequence joins TRBV7-2 and TRBJ1-4; D remains unclear. The CDR3 covers 16 residues. V lost 5 bases to trimming and J lost 0 bases, with 13 bases between them. Germline CDR1 is SGHTA and CDR2 is FQGNSA. This CDR3 reads CASSPGLVSTNEKLFF. CDR3 DNA: TGTGCCAGCAGCCCTGGTCTGGTCTCAACTAATGAAAAACTGTTTTTT. Complete variable domain (other parts from reference TRBV7-2 and TRBJ1-4): GAGVSQSPSNKVTEKGKDVELRCDPISGHTALYWYRQSLGQGLEFLIYFQGNSAPDKSGLPSDRFSAERTGGSVSTLTIQRTQQEDSAVYLCASSPGLVSTNEKLFFGSGTQLSVL.

V and J are TRBV7-3 and TRBJ2-1; D remains unclear. This CDR3 comprises 14 residues. Looked up from germline, CDR1 is SGHTA and CDR2 is FQGTGA. Trimming shortened V by 2 bases and J by 0 bases, and 5 bases separated the two germline ends. The CDR3 here is CASSLAASYNEQFF. CDR3 nucleotide sequence: TGTGCCAGCAGCTTAGCGGCCTCCTACAATGAGCAGTTCTTC.

This rearrangement joins TRBV9 to TRBJ2-7, with 7 positions matching TRBD1. The germline gives CDR1 SGDLS, CDR2 YYNGEE. CDR3 length: 14 amino acids. V lost 0 bases and J lost 11; bases outside the gene matches: 11. CDR3 in amino acids: CASSVAGTAREKYF. Here the CDR3 DNA reads TGTGCCAGCAGCGTAGCGGGGACAGCTAGGGAGAAGTACTTC. Supplemented by reference TRBV9 and TRBJ2-7, the full variable domain reads DSGVTQTPKHLITATGQRVTLRCSPRSGDLSVYWYQQSLDQGLQFLIQYYNGEERAKGNILERFSAQQFPDLHSELNLSSLELGDSALYFCASSVAGTAREKYFGPGTRLTVT.

V is TRBV10-2 and J is TRBJ2-7; D gene ambiguous. Trimming left V 1 base short and J 2 bases short, with 3 bases between. This CDR3 comprises 12 residues. The germline CDR1 and CDR2 sequences are WSHSY and SAAADI. The DNA for the CDR3 is TGCGCCAGCAGTGAGTTTGCCTACGAGCAGTACTTC. Protein: CASSEFAYEQYF.

This clone was observed a single time. The rearrangement uses TRBV4-1 and TRBJ1-5; D is ambiguous. The CDR3 runs 13 residues. Trimming took 0 bases from V and 7 from J, leaving 7 bases between them. From germline, CDR1 is MGHRA and CDR2 YSYEKL. CDR3 coding DNA: TGCGCCAGCAGCCAAGATGACACACAGCCCCAGCATTTT. Residues: CASSQDDTQPQHF.

Only one count was recorded for this clone. V and J are TRBV4-3 and TRBJ1-2, with D unclear. Trimming pared 0 bases from V and 8 bases from J, leaving 13 bases between. Germline V CDR1 and CDR2: LGHNA, YSLEER. The CDR3 consists of 14 residues. Here the CDR3 DNA reads TGCGCCAGCAGCCAAGAGGCCGGCCTCGGCGGCTACACCTTC. It yields the protein CASSQEAGLGGYTF.

This chain uses TRBV18 with TRBJ2-2; D may be TRBD2 (6 bases). From germline, CDR1 is KGHSH and CDR2 LQKENI. The CDR3 totals 16 residues. V was trimmed by 3 bases and J by 1 base, leaving 12 bases between them. CDR3 DNA sequence: TGTGCCAGCTCACCCCCGGGACTCCAGAACACCGGGGAGCTGTTTTTT. This encodes CASSPPGLQNTGELFF.

The chain uses TRBV5-4 and TRBJ2-7, with D possibly TRBD1 on 6 matching bases. The CDR3 sequence is 13 residues long. Trimming stripped 5 bases from V and 6 bases from J, with 15 bases between. Per germline, CDR1 SGHNT and CDR2 YYREEE (reference sequence). The CDR3 DNA reads TGTGCCAGCAGTCCGGGACAACTAGGCGAGCAGTACTTC. Amino acids: CASSPGQLGEQYF.

This clone showed up just a few times. V is TRBV5-1 and J is TRBJ2-7; D uncertain. The CDR3 length is 14 residues. Between the trimmed V and J ends, which lost 4 bases and 5 bases, there was a span of 16 bases. CDR1 is SGHRS and CDR2 is YFSETQ in the germline V gene. The DNA for the CDR3 is TGCGCCAGCAGCGTGGGTCCTTGGGCCAACGAGCAGTACTTC. Translation gives CASSVGPWANEQYF.

The chain has TRBV5-1 and TRBJ2-2; 13 bases line up with TRBD2. V shed 3 bases and J 4 bases; nucleotides not matched to a gene: 6. CDR3 length equals 17 residues. The germline V gene has CDR1 SGHRS and CDR2 YFSETQ. The CDR3 nucleotides are TGCGCCAGCAGCTGGAGACTAGCGGGAGGTGGCACCGGGGAGCTGTTTTTT. It translates to CASSWRLAGGGTGELFF.

This sequence joins TRBV6-6 and TRBJ2-7, with D possibly matching TRBD1 (6 bases). V was clipped by 5 bases and J by 9 bases, with 14 bases between them. Germline V gives CDR1 MNHNY, CDR2 SVGAGI (reference sequence). This CDR3 has 12 amino acids. The CDR3 DNA reads TGTGCCAGCAGTACTGGACAGCGGACGCAGTACTTC. The encoded protein is CASSTGQRTQYF.

In its sample, this clone was seen a few times. V is TRBV6-5 and J is TRBJ1-1; the D is unclear. The CDR3 is 13 residues long. V lost 4 bases and J 8 bases, leaving 14 bases between the germline ends. Looked up from germline, CDR1 is MNHEY and CDR2 is SVGAGI. The CDR3 loop reads CASSSVDGSEAFF. CDR3 nucleotides: TGTGCCAGCAGTTCCGTGGACGGCTCAGAAGCTTTCTTT.

The rearrangement joins TRBV5-1 to TRBJ2-7, with D perhaps matching TRBD1 or TRBD2 (7 bases each). Looked up from germline, CDR1 is SGHRS and CDR2 is YFSETQ. Trimming shortened V by 5 bases and J by 1 base, and 13 bases separated the two germline ends. The CDR3 runs to 14 residues. CDR3 sequence: CASREAGQSYEQYF. Written as DNA, the CDR3 is TGCGCCAGCAGGGAAGCGGGACAGTCCTACGAGCAGTACTTC.

CDR3 sequence: CASSSRGLATDTQYF. The CDR3 nucleotides read TGTGCCAGCAGTTCCCGAGGACTTGCCACAGATACGCAGTATTTT. The chain combines TRBV6-5 with TRBJ2-3, with a tentative D call TRBD2 (5 bases). Germline assignment: CDR1 MNHEY and CDR2 SVGAGI. The CDR3 runs 15 residues. The V gene lost 4 bases and the J gene lost 2 bases, with 13 bases spanning the gap.

This rearrangement joins TRBV4-1 to TRBJ2-3; 10 nucleotides match TRBD2. Germline assignment: CDR1 MGHRA and CDR2 YSYEKL. The CDR3 runs 18 residues. The V and J ends lost 1 base and 0 bases, in that order; junction bases with no gene match: 7. The DNA of the CDR3 is TGCGCCAGCAGCCAAGTCCGACTAGCGGGTGTTAGCACAGATACGCAGTATTTT. Protein: CASSQVRLAGVSTDTQYF.

The chain recombines TRBV6-1 with TRBJ2-7; D is uncertain. The CDR3 runs to 14 residues. The ends were cut back, 4 bases at V and 0 bases at J, with 10 bases in the middle. Per the germline V gene, CDR1 is MNHNS and CDR2 is SASEGT. The CDR3 loop reads CASSAISSSYEQYF. CDR3 in DNA: TGTGCCAGCAGTGCGATTAGCAGCTCCTACGAGCAGTACTTC.

This clone was recorded only once. The chain employs TRBV9 and TRBJ1-1; 7 bases map to TRBD1. The CDR3 is 15 residues long. The junction had 10 bases not matched to a gene; V was cut back by 0 bases and J by 8 bases. Germline lookup yields CDR1 SGDLS and CDR2 YYNGEE. The CDR3 nucleotides read TGTGCCAGCAGCGTAGCGTCGTGGACAGGTGGAGAAGCTTTCTTT. Encoded protein: CASSVASWTGGEAFF. The full variable domain, with the rest looked up from reference TRBV9 and TRBJ1-1, is DSGVTQTPKHLITATGQRVTLRCSPRSGDLSVYWYQQSLDQGLQFLIQYYNGEERAKGNILERFSAQQFPDLHSELNLSSLELGDSALYFCASSVASWTGGEAFFGQGTRLTVV.

The CDR3 bases are TGTGCCACCAGCACCGGAATACTAGGCGGCGAGCAGTACTTC. Amino acids: CATSTGILGGEQYF. This chain uses TRBV15 with TRBJ2-7; TRBD2 might be the D (5 bases). CDR1 is LNHNV, CDR2 YYDKDF, per germline (reference sequence). The CDR3 has 14 amino acids. The V end was cut by 4 bases, the J end by 6 bases, with 16 bases between.

This rearrangement joins TRBV30 to TRBJ2-7; 7 bases are a match to TRBD1. The CDR3 length is 13 residues. CDR1 is GTSNPN, CDR2 SVGIG, per germline (reference sequence). Trimming at V came to 0 bases and at J to 10 bases, leaving 9 bases not matched to a gene. CDR3 DNA: TGTGCCTGGAGTGTAAGAGGGGGCAATCCCCAGTACTTC. This encodes CAWSVRGGNPQYF. The entire variable domain, with the rest obtained from reference TRBV30 and TRBJ2-7, is as follows: SQTIHQWPATLVQPVGSPLSLECTVEGTSNPNLYWYRQAAGRGLQLLFYSVGIGQISSEVPQNLSASRPQDRQFILSSKKLLLSDSGFYLCAWSVRGGNPQYFGPGTRLTVT.

This rearrangement joins TRBV6-6 to TRBJ2-1; TRBD2 matches at 16 bases. The length of the CDR3 is 14 residues. Trimming removed 6 bases from V and 8 bases from J; junction bases left unmatched: 1. The germline gives CDR1 MNHNY, CDR2 SVGAGI (reference sequence). CDR3 sequence: CASSGTSGRDEQFF. Written as DNA, the CDR3 is TGTGCCAGCAGCGGGACTAGCGGGAGGGATGAGCAGTTCTTC.

V gene TRBV19 combines with J gene TRBJ2-4; 8 nucleotides match TRBD2. The ends lost 2 bases at V and 2 bases at J; junction bases unmatched: 8. CDR1 and CDR2 from the germline V gene are LNHDA and SQIVND (reference sequence). This CDR3 region has 17 residues. The CDR3 loop reads CASSILSSGITKNIQYF. The CDR3 DNA is TGTGCCAGTAGTATACTAAGTAGCGGGATAACCAAAAACATTCAGTACTTC.

This clone was detected a few times. The rearrangement links TRBV7-2 to TRBJ2-4; no reliable D call. CDR1 is SGHTA and CDR2 is FQGNSA in the germline V gene. This CDR3 region has 15 residues. Between the trimmed V and J ends, which lost 2 bases and 3 bases, there was a span of 11 bases. The CDR3 spells CASSLRTPGKNIQYF. The CDR3 DNA sequence: TGTGCCAGCAGCTTACGAACACCTGGCAAAAACATTCAGTACTTC.

The sample holds a few counts of this clone. This chain joins TRBV4-2 and TRBJ1-2, with 8 bases aligning to TRBD1. The CDR3 is made up of 13 amino acids. Germline V CDR1 and CDR2: LGHNA, YNFKEQ. V lost 4 bases to trimming and J lost 2 bases; unmatched junction nucleotides: 0. This chain's CDR3 is CASSPGGNYGYTF. CDR3 sequence (DNA): TGTGCCAGCAGCCCAGGGGGCAACTATGGCTACACCTTC.